This T cell receptor beta chain was sequenced during a study of siplizumab effects on memory and regulatory T cells. Study-wide results and limits: Memory cells seemed less diverse than naive T cells, which seemed major alloresponse contributors. The alloreactive clones that mapped to unstimulated subsets made up only a minor fraction. Roughly 80-96% of proliferating clones (CD4+ or CD8+) could not be assigned a naive or memory phenotype.

This clone was picked up one time. What it recognizes is unknown. Every sample had some 99,000 of its TCR templates assayed. The data were produced by immunoSEQ multiplex PCR, yet TCRdb's version contains in-frame clones alone and is incomplete. The sample has more than 85,000 clones, around 92% seen once. This CDR3 contains 13 residues. Germline-derived CDR1 and CDR2 are SGHAT and FQNNGV. Deletions cut 5 bases from V and 6 bases from J, with 14 bases between. This TCR was recovered from a human donor in good health. This rearrangement joins TRBV11-2 to TRBJ2-7; tentatively, D is TRBD1 (6 bases). The sample comprised Tregs sorted from blood. The CDR3 loop reads CASSLGAYREQYF. The CDR3 region has the DNA TGTGCCAGCAGCCTGGGGGCTTATCGCGAGCAGTACTTC.